This T cell receptor (beta chain) was observed in a study of T cells in Graves' hyperthyroidism and ophthalmopathy. Study-wide results and limits: Model output signaled ophthalmopathy a median 6.5 months ahead of onset.

Researchers amplified the TCR beta CDR3 regions from RNA transcripts. HTBI primers drove first-round RT-PCR of the TCR CDR3. TCRdb analysed the multiplex PCR reads with MiXCR anew, one entry per CDR3 protein. There are hundreds of thousands of distinct CDR3 sequences in the sample; roughly 32% occur only once, and more than 25% lies in the top ten. About this clonotype: Its antigen is currently unknown.

CDR3 length: 16 amino acids. CDR1 and CDR2 from the germline V gene are SGHTA and FQGTGA. Trimming removed 4 bases from V and 8 bases from J; junction bases left unmatched: 9. This rearrangement joins TRBV7-3 to TRBJ2-6; TRBD1 matches 9 bases. The sample comprised blood. This clonotype was obtained from a woman aged 40 to 50 with Graves' hyperthyroidism. CDR3 bases: TGTGCCAGCAGCTCCTCACCGGGACAGGGTACCAACGTCCTGACTTTC. Protein sequence: CASSSSPGQGTNVLTF.